The next 21 T cell receptor beta chains were all read from a single sample in a study of prognosis after radiotherapy for stage I lung cancer. CDR3 of TCR beta was amplified from genomic DNA via a two-round multiplex PCR. The first round of PCR was done with primers that matched each TRBV and TRBJ gene. TCRdb re-derived calls from the multiplex PCR reads in MiXCR, one entry per CDR3 protein. This table holds around 26,000 distinct CDR3 sequences, roughly 46% found once. The input for sequencing was PBMCs, taken before or after stereotactic body radiation therapy (not recorded which). The receptors were sampled from a donor over 45 with non-small cell lung cancer.

This clonotype ranks as medium-sized. This chain joins TRBV5-1 and TRBJ2-2; 7 nucleotides align to TRBD1. With 4 bases clipped from V and 1 base from J, the junction kept 4 bases outside the gene matches. The CDR3 length is 15 residues. Germline V lookup: CDR1 SGHRS, CDR2 YFSETQ. This chain's CDR3 is CASSQRQGNTGELFF. The DNA of the CDR3 is TGCGCCAGCAGCCAAAGACAGGGGAACACCGGGGAGCTGTTTTTT.

The chain combines TRBV12-3 or TRBV12-4 with TRBJ2-3; TRBD2 matches 7 bases. This CDR3 region has 16 residues. Trimming took 4 bases from V and 1 from J; bases not matched to a gene: 8. This chain's CDR3 is CASSSPGGIRTDTQYF. CDR3 DNA sequence: TGTGCCAGCAGTTCCCCGGGGGGAATTCGCACAGATACGCAGTATTTT.

On this clonotype: The CDR3 does not end in the conserved phenylalanine or tryptophan, so this is likely a read error. The rearrangement uses TRBV7-8 and TRBJ1-2, with D hard to call. Germline assignment: CDR1 SGHVS and CDR2 FQNEAQ. CDR3 length: 15 amino acids. V was shortened by 2 bases and J by 3 bases, with 13 bases between the two germline ends. The CDR3 sequence is CASSLTARYDYGYTS. CDR3 coding DNA: TGTGCCAGCAGCTTAACTGCCCGGTACGACTATGGCTACACCTCC.

The chain employs TRBV6-1 and TRBJ2-7, with TRBD1 matching over 7 bases. V was clipped by 4 bases and J by 6 bases; unmatched bases: 12. This CDR3 is built from 15 residues. Germline CDR1 MNHNS, CDR2 SASEGT. CDR3 DNA sequence: TGTGCCAGCAGTGGTTCGGTACAGGGGAGCAGCGAGCAGTACTTC. This encodes CASSGSVQGSSEQYF.

By share, this clonotype counts as medium-sized. The rearrangement uses TRBV12-3 or TRBV12-4 and TRBJ1-6, with TRBD1 identical over 10 bases. J lost 7 bases, V lost 7 bases, and 4 bases had no gene match. The length of the CDR3 is 14 residues. The CDR3 here is CASTRTGGNSPLHF. The DNA of the CDR3 is TGTGCCAGCACCAGGACAGGGGGGAATTCACCCCTCCACTTT.

The chain recombines TRBV4-3 with TRBJ1-2; 7 bases fit TRBD1. J lost 3 bases, V lost 1 base, and 2 bases had no gene match. Looked up from germline, CDR1 is LGHNA and CDR2 is YSLEER. CDR3 length equals 14 residues. In nucleotides, the CDR3 is TGCGCCAGCAGCCAAGTAACAGGGGACTATGGCTACACCTTC. It yields the protein CASSQVTGDYGYTF.

This clonotype came up many times. The V and J genes are TRBV11-3 and TRBJ2-5; the D gene is possibly TRBD2 (6 bases). Germline CDR1 and CDR2: SGHNT and YENEEA. This CDR3 region has 13 residues. V lost 3 bases and J lost 5, with 10 bases in between. The chain's CDR3 is CASSLEGLETQYF. The CDR3 bases are TGTGCCAGCAGCTTGGAGGGGTTGGAGACCCAGTACTTC.

On this clonotype itself: The junction and the germline gene differ at one end; a read error may be behind it. The chain combines TRBV7-9 with TRBJ2-7; tentative D call: TRBD1 (6 bases). The CDR3 sequence is 16 residues long. Per the germline V gene, CDR1 is SEHNR and CDR2 is FQNEAQ (reference sequence). The CDR3 loop is CARSLELTGTIHEQYF. In DNA form, the CDR3 reads TGTGCCAGAAGCTTAGAATTAACCGGGACAATCCACGAGCAGTACTTC.

The chain joins TRBV6-9 to TRBJ1-5; a possible D gene is TRBD1 (5 bases). CDR1 and CDR2 from the germline V gene are MNHGY and SVAAGI. V shed 4 bases and J shed 11 bases, with 18 bases lying between them. The CDR3 runs to 14 residues. CDR3 DNA sequence: TGTGCCAGCAGTTCTTCAGGGTATAGACAATCCCAGCATTTT. Protein sequence: CASSSSGYRQSQHF.

This clonotype was recorded many times. The chain uses TRBV20-1 and TRBJ2-3, with 9 positions matching TRBD2. The CDR3 runs to 15 residues. V shed 4 bases, J shed 0 bases, and the junction held 5 bases outside the gene matches. The germline gives CDR1 DFQATT, CDR2 SNEGSKA (reference sequence). The CDR3 protein is CSAMAGGPSTDTQYF. DNA of the CDR3: TGCAGTGCTATGGCGGGGGGGCCTAGCACAGATACGCAGTATTTT.

The table lists this clonotype with many counts. The chain is built from TRBV4-1 and TRBJ1-5; D remains unclear. The CDR3 has 14 residues. V lost 0 bases and J lost 5, with 8 bases in between. In germline, CDR1 is MGHRA, CDR2 YSYEKL. The CDR3 bases are TGCGCCAGCAGCCAAGAGAAGGACTATCAGCCCCAGCATTTT. This translates into CASSQEKDYQPQHF.

V gene TRBV19 combines with J gene TRBJ1-1; a possible D gene is TRBD1 (6 bases). The V end lost 1 base, the J end lost 5 bases, and 14 bases lay between the germline ends. The CDR3 sequence is 15 residues long. Germline V gene sequence: CDR1 LNHDA, CDR2 SQIVND (reference sequence). Here the CDR3 reads CASSIGERRGTEAFF. The CDR3 nucleotides are TGTGCCAGTAGTATAGGGGAACGGAGGGGGACTGAAGCTTTCTTT.

This clonotype is medium-sized. The rearrangement links TRBV6-4 to TRBJ2-2; 14 bases line up with TRBD2. The germline V gene has CDR1 MRHNA and CDR2 SNTAGT. The CDR3 spans 17 residues. V lost 6 bases and J lost 5; bases outside the gene matches: 8. The CDR3 DNA follows: TGTGCCAGCAGGCCTAAAAGGACTAGCGGGGGGACCGGGGAGCTGTTTTTT. Translated: CASRPKRTSGGTGELFF.

This clonotype was counted ten times or more. The CDR3 loop is CSARSRTGWEKLFF. For the CDR3, the DNA is TGCAGTGCTAGATCGAGGACAGGGTGGGAAAAACTGTTTTTT. The rearrangement joins TRBV20-1 to TRBJ1-4; 8 nucleotides agree with TRBD1. This CDR3 comprises 14 residues. V shed 2 bases, J shed 8 bases, and the junction held 7 bases outside the gene matches. CDR1 and CDR2 from the germline V gene are DFQATT and SNEGSKA (reference sequence).

A few counts support this clonotype. A much larger clone lies a single base off, so this may be a read error. The chain combines TRBV9 with TRBJ2-3, with no clear D. Looked up from germline, CDR1 is SGDLS and CDR2 is YYNGEE. The CDR3 runs to 13 residues. DNA of the CDR3: TGTGTCAGCAGCGTAGAATACACAGATACGCAGTATTTT. This gives the protein CVSSVEYTDTQYF.

In regard to this clonotype: Mismatch with germline at one junction end may stem from a read error. The V and J genes are TRBV6-2 or TRBV6-3 and TRBJ1-1, with D possibly being TRBD1 (5 bases). There are 18 residues in the CDR3. Germline V lookup: CDR1 MNHEY, CDR2 SVGEGT. CDR3 DNA sequence: TGTGCCAGCAGTTACTCTTCAGGGTTGGACCATGACGGGACTGAATCTTTCTTT. This translates into CASSYSSGLDHDGTESFF.

This clonotype has only a few counts. One base away lies a much larger clone, so this may be a sequencing read error. The rearrangement links TRBV7-9 to TRBJ2-4; the D is unclear. Per germline, CDR1 SEHNR and CDR2 FQNEAQ (reference sequence). V was pared by 9 bases and J by 6 bases, with 12 bases between. The CDR3 totals 12 residues. The CDR3 sequence: CARSPLGNIQYF. The CDR3 DNA reads TGTGCCAGAAGCCCCTTAGGAAACATTCAGTACTTC.

This clonotype was found many times. Just one base apart from a much larger clone, this may be a read error. The chain's CDR3 is CASSLAGSYEQYF. The CDR3 nucleotides read TGCGCCAGCAGCTTAGCGGGAAGCTACGAGCAGTACTTC. The chain joins TRBV5-1 to TRBJ2-7, with TRBD2 identical over 7 bases. The germline CDR1 and CDR2 sequences are SGHRS and YFSETQ. V was pared by 2 bases and J by 3 bases, with 2 bases of the junction left unmatched. The CDR3 consists of 13 residues.

This clonotype was found many times. The rearrangement joins TRBV20-1 to TRBJ2-1; D possibly uses TRBD1 or TRBD2 (5 bases each). CDR1 is DFQATT, CDR2 SNEGSKA, per germline (reference sequence). CDR3 size: 14 residues. V lost 1 base to trimming and J lost 6 bases, with 13 bases between them. The CDR3 region has the DNA TGCAGTGCTAGAGGGGGCCCACTAGGCAATGAGCAGTTCTTC. Protein product: CSARGGPLGNEQFF.

The table lists this clonotype with many counts. CDR3 DNA sequence: TGTGCCAGCAGCTTAACTTCAAACACTGAAGCTTTCTTT. Translated, it gives CASSLTSNTEAFF. The chain couples TRBV11-3 to TRBJ1-1; D is unresolved. Per the germline V gene, CDR1 is SGHNT and CDR2 is YENEEA. This CDR3 region has 13 residues. V dropped 2 bases and J dropped 2 bases, with 6 bases sitting between them.

As concerns this clonotype: At one boundary the junction diverges from the germline segment, which might be a read error. This chain joins TRBV6-2 or TRBV6-3 and TRBJ2-6, with a tentative D call TRBD1 (5 bases). There are 16 residues in the CDR3. Looked up from germline, CDR1 is MNHEY and CDR2 is SVGEGT. This chain's CDR3 is CGSNGRASSGDNVLTF. CDR3 in DNA: TGTGGCAGCAACGGCAGGGCCAGCTCTGGGGACAACGTCCTGACTTTC.